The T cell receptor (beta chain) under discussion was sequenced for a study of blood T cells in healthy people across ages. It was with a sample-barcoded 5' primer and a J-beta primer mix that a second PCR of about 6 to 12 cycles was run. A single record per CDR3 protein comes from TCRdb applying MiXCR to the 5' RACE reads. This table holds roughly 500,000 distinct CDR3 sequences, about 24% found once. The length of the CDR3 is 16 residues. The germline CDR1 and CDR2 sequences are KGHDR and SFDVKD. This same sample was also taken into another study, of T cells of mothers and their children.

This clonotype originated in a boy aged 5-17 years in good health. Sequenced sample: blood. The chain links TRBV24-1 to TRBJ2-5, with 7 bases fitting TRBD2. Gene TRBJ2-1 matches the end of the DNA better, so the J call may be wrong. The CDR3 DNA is TGTGCCACCAGTGATTTGGGCGGGAGCCCCTACAATGAGCAGTTCTTC. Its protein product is CATSDLGGSPYNEQFF.